The T cell receptor beta chain described here comes from a study of blood T cell repertoires in COVID-19. Across the study: The United States, Italy and Spain provided the acute and convalescent COVID-19 samples.

Clones were read by immunoSEQ multiplex PCR, and TCRdb kept only the in-frame ones, dropping some. The sample lists under 130,000 clones; roughly 84% were seen once. This receptor was obtained from a human donor in a cohort sampled during active or convalescent COVID-19. Source material: peripheral blood.

The CDR3 DNA reads as TGTGCCAGCAGCTTAAAAGGCAGCGGGGGGGCTGGTGAGCAGTTCTTC. Encoded protein: CASSLKGSGGAGEQFF. The chain uses TRBV7-2 and TRBJ2-1, with 10 bases that match TRBD2. The length of the CDR3 is 16 residues. V gave up 2 bases and J gave up 9 bases; unmatched junction bases: 10. Germline CDR1 and CDR2: SGHTA and FQGNSA.